Sequencing of this T cell receptor (beta chain) was carried out in a study of identical twins. A universal primer site was incorporated via template switching, and the cDNA contained unique molecular identifiers. TCRdb re-called the 5' RACE reads with MiXCR, one entry per CDR3 protein. The table lists around 1.7 million distinct CDR3 sequences, 25% to 35% of them singletons, with about 0.27% in the top ten. Germline values: CDR1 SQVTM, CDR2 ANQGSEA. The CDR3 extends over 11 amino acids. Losses at the gene ends were 6 bases for V and 5 bases for J; bases not matched to a gene: 3. The chain combines TRBV29-1 with TRBJ1-1; 7 bases agree with TRBD1. The sequenced sample consisted of cord blood. This receptor was identified in a newborn girl in good health. CDR3 nucleotide sequence: TGCAGCGTGGGACAGTCAACTGAAGCTTTCTTT. Its protein product is CSVGQSTEAFF.